One and the same sample provided the 21 T cell receptor beta chains below, sequenced in a study of shared clonotypes between healthy human individuals. Assay: immunoSEQ multiplex PCR; the TCRdb copy retains only in-frame clones and omits some. The repertoire holds about 1 million clones, with around 76% as singletons. Sequenced sample: memory CD4+ T cells sorted from blood. Noted subset: CD45RA-negative fraction. The receptors stem from a man between 18 and 29 years old in good health.

A note on this clone: This sample also contains other DNA sequences that code for the same CDR3. The chain joins TRBV6-6 to TRBJ1-1, with 9 bases identical to TRBD1. V shed 6 bases, J shed 4 bases, and the junction held 3 bases outside the gene matches. Germline CDR1 reads MNHNY; CDR2 reads SVGAGI (reference sequence). The length of the CDR3 is 13 residues. CDR3 amino acids: CASSRQGGTEAFF. DNA for the CDR3: TGTGCCAGCAGCCGACAGGGGGGCACTGAAGCTTTCTTT.

With respect to this clone: The identical CDR3 is also encoded by other nucleotide sequences in the sample. The CDR3 sequence: CASSSGTQTYEQYF. DNA of the CDR3: TGTGCCAGCAGCTCCGGGACACAGACCTACGAGCAGTACTTC. The chain employs TRBV7-2 and TRBJ2-7; D is perhaps TRBD1 (6 bases). Trimming shortened V by 4 bases and J by 2 bases, and 12 bases separated the two germline ends. The CDR3 sequence is 14 residues long. The V gene's germline CDR1 is SGHTA and CDR2 FQGNSA.

The chain joins TRBV30 to TRBJ1-3; no firm D call. The CDR3 runs 14 residues. The germline V gene encodes CDR1 GTSNPN and CDR2 SVGIG (reference sequence). With 2 bases removed from V and 0 bases from J, the gap between germline ends came to 8 bases. The CDR3 sequence: CAWSISVSGNTIYF. The CDR3, as DNA: TGTGCCTGGAGTATAAGCGTCTCTGGAAACACCATATATTTT.

V gene TRBV25-1 combines with J gene TRBJ2-2, with 12 bases fitting TRBD2. The CDR3 extends over 17 amino acids. From germline, CDR1 is MGHDK and CDR2 SYGVNS. Unmatched junction bases numbered 8, after V lost 6 bases and J lost 3 bases. In DNA form, the CDR3 reads TGTGCCAGCAGCCCTAGACTAGCGGGAGCGGACACCGGGGAGCTGTTTTTT. Protein product: CASSPRLAGADTGELFF.

The chain uses TRBV5-4 and TRBJ2-3; 10 nucleotides align to TRBD2. In germline, CDR1 is SGHNT, CDR2 YYREEE (reference sequence). The CDR3 length is 16 residues. The trim removed 1 base at V and 1 base at J, leaving 3 bases unmatched. Here the CDR3 reads CASSLYTSGGTDTQYF. The CDR3 DNA follows: TGTGCCAGCAGCTTGTATACTAGCGGGGGCACAGATACGCAGTATTTT.

J is TRBJ1-1 and V is TRBV30, with unresolved D. Trimming cost V 5 bases and J 5 bases, with 12 bases left between them. There are 12 residues in the CDR3. Germline V gene lookup returns CDR1 GTSNPN and CDR2 SVGIG (reference sequence). The CDR3 nucleotides read TGTGCCTGGGAAGAGCGGGCGACTGAAGCTTTCTTT. This gives the protein CAWEERATEAFF.

Of note for this clone: Other DNA variants within this sample encode the same CDR3. This chain joins TRBV2 and TRBJ2-1, with no clear D. V was clipped by 6 bases and J by 0 bases, with 9 bases between them. The germline V gene has CDR1 SNHLY and CDR2 FYNNEI. The CDR3 is 14 residues long. In nucleotides, the CDR3 is TGTGCCAGCAGCGGGCAAGGCTCCTACAATGAGCAGTTCTTC. It encodes CASSGQGSYNEQFF.

The CDR3 loop reads CASSPQLAGDKTQYF. The DNA of the CDR3 is TGTGCCAGCAGTCCTCAGTTAGCGGGAGATAAGACCCAGTACTTC. V is TRBV27 and J is TRBJ2-5; 9 bases match TRBD2. CDR1 is MNHEY and CDR2 is SMNVEV in the germline V gene (reference sequence). After removal of 5 bases from V and 6 bases from J, the junction contained 10 bases not matched to a gene. The CDR3 loop spans 15 amino acids.

This rearrangement joins TRBV11-1 to TRBJ1-1; 7 nucleotides align to TRBD1. The germline CDR1 and CDR2 sequences are SGHAT and FQDESV (reference sequence). The CDR3 runs to 14 residues. With V trimmed by 3 bases and J by 1 base, 2 bases remained unmatched. The CDR3 DNA reads as TGTGCCAGCAGCTTTGGACAGGAGAACACTGAAGCTTTCTTT. It specifies CASSFGQENTEAFF.

This clone was recorded a few times. A read error likely explains this, since a far larger clone differs by one base. Other DNA sequences from this sample encode an identical CDR3 as well. The V gene is TRBV7-2, the J gene TRBJ1-1; TRBD1 might be the D (6 bases). The ends were cut back, 5 bases at V and 1 base at J, with 8 bases in the middle. Germline assignment: CDR1 SGHTA and CDR2 FQGNSA. The CDR3 is 13 amino acids. CDR3 protein: CASSQGQNTEAFF. CDR3 sequence (DNA): TGTGCCAGCAGCCAGGGACAGAACACTGAAGCTTTCTTT. Using reference TRBV7-2 and TRBJ1-1 for the parts outside the CDR3, the full variable domain is GAGVSQSPSNKVTEKGKDVELRCDPISGHTALYWYRQSLGQGLEFLIYFQGNSAPDKSGLPSDRFSAERTGGSVSTLTIQRTQQEDSAVYLCASSQGQNTEAFFGQGTRLTVV.

This clone was found a few times. This chain joins TRBV10-3 and TRBJ1-5, with TRBD1 identical over 7 bases. V shed 4 bases, J shed 4 bases, and the junction held 4 bases outside the gene matches. The CDR3 is 14 amino acids. Germline assignment: CDR1 ENHRY and CDR2 SYGVKD. This CDR3 is CAISGTGINQPQHF. The DNA of the CDR3 is TGTGCCATCAGTGGGACAGGAATTAATCAGCCCCAGCATTTT.

The rearrangement links TRBV6-5 to TRBJ1-1; no clear D gene. This CDR3 comprises 16 residues. The V gene's germline CDR1 is MNHEY and CDR2 SVGAGI. Trimming removed 0 bases at V and 6 bases at J, with 17 bases between. The CDR3 DNA reads TGTGCCAGCAGTTACTCGAGTTTCTGGGCCCGGCCTGAAGCTTTCTTT. It yields the protein CASSYSSFWARPEAFF.

This clone was recorded only once. CDR3 in DNA: TGTGCCAGCAGCTTAGAGGGGATGGGAGAGACCCAGTACTTC. Translating it yields CASSLEGMGETQYF. The chain uses TRBV7-2 and TRBJ2-5; D might be TRBD1 (5 bases). Trimming took 1 base from V and 4 from J, leaving 10 bases between them. This CDR3 comprises 14 residues. CDR1 is SGHTA and CDR2 is FQGNSA in the germline V gene.

The chain recombines TRBV11-1 with TRBJ2-4; 9 nucleotides align to TRBD1. The germline V gene has CDR1 SGHAT and CDR2 FQDESV (reference sequence). V was clipped by 5 bases and J by 0 bases; unmatched bases: 2. CDR3 length: 15 residues. The CDR3 sequence: CASSRTGVAKNIQYF. CDR3 coding DNA: TGTGCCAGCAGCCGGACAGGGGTAGCCAAAAACATTCAGTACTTC. Based on the CDR3 plus reference TRBV11-1 and TRBJ2-4, the full variable domain is EAEVAQSPRYKITEKSQAVAFWCDPISGHATLYWYRQILGQGPELLVQFQDESVVDDSQLPKDRFSAERLKGVDSTLKIQPAELGDSAMYLCASSRTGVAKNIQYFGAGTRLSVL.

On this clone itself: Other DNA sequences in the sample encode the same CDR3. CDR3 bases: TGTGCCAGCAGCCGAGGGGGGGCCTACAATGAGCAGTTCTTC. This gives the protein CASSRGGAYNEQFF. The genes are TRBV6-5 and TRBJ2-1; possibly TRBD2 for D (7 bases). CDR3 length: 14 amino acids. CDR1 MNHEY and CDR2 SVGAGI come from the germline V gene. V was trimmed by 6 bases and J by 2 bases, leaving 11 bases between them.

This sequence joins TRBV30 and TRBJ1-6; no reliable D call. Germline lookup yields CDR1 GTSNPN and CDR2 SVGIG (reference sequence). V was trimmed by 1 base and J by 10 bases, leaving 11 bases between them. CDR3 length: 13 residues. For the CDR3, the DNA is TGTGCCTGGAGTGGTCCTTCAGGATCACCCCTCCACTTT. Its protein is CAWSGPSGSPLHF.

The V and J genes are TRBV19 and TRBJ1-5; no firm D call. V was shortened by 5 bases and J by 2 bases, with 19 bases between the two germline ends. CDR3 size: 17 residues. Germline-derived CDR1 and CDR2 are LNHDA and SQIVND (reference sequence). As DNA, the CDR3 is TGTGCCAGTAGTCCCTCAGAATGGAGGGCGGGCAATCAGCCCCAGCATTTT. It yields the protein CASSPSEWRAGNQPQHF.

This chain uses TRBV10-3 with TRBJ1-4; D gene unclear. Germline-derived CDR1 and CDR2 are ENHRY and SYGVKD. The CDR3 has 14 residues. V was pared by 5 bases and J by 5 bases, with 12 bases between. CDR3 residues: CAISRAGKNEKLFF. The CDR3 region has the DNA TGTGCCATCAGTAGAGCGGGGAAAAATGAAAAACTGTTTTTT.

The CDR3 DNA is TGTGCCAGCAGCCCTCGACAGGGGCCACCGAACTACGAGCAGTACTTC. Protein product: CASSPRQGPPNYEQYF. The chain joins TRBV9 to TRBJ2-5; 8 bases fit TRBD1. TRBJ2-7 explains the end of the DNA better; the J call may be wrong. The length of the CDR3 is 16 residues. From germline, CDR1 is SGDLS and CDR2 YYNGEE.

The chain couples TRBV15 to TRBJ2-3; possibly TRBD2 for D (7 bases). Germline V gene lookup returns CDR1 LNHNV and CDR2 YYDKDF (reference sequence). This CDR3 contains 16 residues. Trimming removed 0 bases at V and 4 bases at J, with 14 bases between. CDR3 sequence reads: CATSRDGGRIADTQYF. Written as DNA, the CDR3 is TGTGCCACCAGCAGAGACGGGGGGCGGATCGCAGATACGCAGTATTTT.

The J gene is TRBJ2-5, the V gene TRBV18; D is perhaps TRBD2 (6 bases). The DNA matches TRBJ2-7 better at its end, which makes the J call doubtful. The germline CDR1 and CDR2 sequences are KGHSH and LQKENI. The CDR3 extends over 15 amino acids. CDR3 in DNA: TGTGCCAGCTCACCACCTGTAACTAGCCTGCACGAGCAGTACTTC. Its translation: CASSPPVTSLHEQYF.